One sample yielded the 18 T cell receptor beta chains listed below, sequenced in a study of blood T cell repertoires in COVID-19. Generated by immunoSEQ multiplex PCR, the TCRdb table keeps only in-frame clones and is missing some. The sample includes some 200,000 clones, approximately 91% of them seen just once. The material sequenced was peripheral blood. All receptors derive from a woman aged 40 to 50 with acute or convalescent COVID-19.

The chain combines TRBV11-2 with TRBJ2-3; TRBD1 matches 9 bases. J was trimmed by 5 bases and V by 5 bases; bases with no gene match: 8. Per the germline V gene, CDR1 is SGHAT and CDR2 is FQNNGV. This CDR3 spans 15 amino acids. CDR3 DNA: TGTGCCAGCAGCCCCACCGGGACAGGGAAAGATACGCAGTATTTT. Its protein is CASSPTGTGKDTQYF.

The chain recombines TRBV5-4 with TRBJ2-3; 8 positions agree with TRBD2. The V segment lost 1 base and the J segment 5 bases; nucleotides outside the gene matches: 6. Germline V gene sequence: CDR1 SGHNT, CDR2 YYREEE (reference sequence). CDR3 size: 15 residues. CDR3 region: CASSLTGLVLDTQYF. The CDR3 nucleotides read TGTGCCAGCAGCTTGACGGGACTAGTATTAGATACGCAGTATTTT.

The chain recombines TRBV28 with TRBJ1-5, with 7 bases lining up with TRBD1. Losses at the gene ends were 2 bases for V and 3 bases for J; bases not matched to a gene: 7. CDR1 and CDR2 (germline): MDHEN, SYDVKM. The CDR3 has 16 amino acids. The CDR3 nucleotides are TGTGCCAGCAGTTTAAGACAGGGAAAGAACAATCAGCCCCAGCATTTT. It codes for CASSLRQGKNNQPQHF.

The chain joins TRBV11-3 to TRBJ2-1, with D tentatively TRBD1 (6 bases). Deletions cut 5 bases from V and 9 bases from J, with 20 bases between. CDR1 and CDR2 from the germline V gene are SGHNT and YENEEA. This CDR3 is built from 15 residues. CDR3 DNA: TGTGCCAGCAGCCTTACGAGGGGACATCAGGGTGAGCAGTTCTTC. It codes for CASSLTRGHQGEQFF. The variable domain in full, with the rest retrieved from reference TRBV11-3 and TRBJ2-1, is EAGVVQSPRYKIIEKKQPVAFWCNPISGHNTLYWYLQNLGQGPELLIRYENEEAVDDSQLPKDRFSAERLKGVDSTLKIQPAELGDSAVYLCASSLTRGHQGEQFFGPGTRLTVL.

This chain joins TRBV30 and TRBJ2-2; the D is unclear. The CDR3 extends over 14 amino acids. CDR1 and CDR2 from the germline V gene are GTSNPN and SVGIG (reference sequence). Trimming pared 2 bases from V and 1 base from J, leaving 8 bases between. CDR3 DNA: TGTGCCTGGAGTCAGCGAGTGAACACCGGGGAGCTGTTTTTT. Translation: CAWSQRVNTGELFF.

The chain has TRBV11-2 and TRBJ1-3; the D gene is possibly TRBD1 (6 bases). Germline CDR1 SGHAT, CDR2 FQNNGV. The CDR3 extends over 14 amino acids. V lost 2 bases, J lost 4 bases, and 9 bases lay in between. In nucleotides, the CDR3 is TGTGCCAGCAGCTTAAGGGACACCGGAAACACCATATATTTT. As protein: CASSLRDTGNTIYF.

The rearrangement joins TRBV29-1 to TRBJ2-5, with a weak D call TRBD2 (7 bases). This CDR3 is 15 amino acids long. Trimming left V 7 bases short and J 5 bases short, with 23 bases between. Germline CDR1 SQVTM, CDR2 ANQGSEA. This CDR3 reads CSGAGAATGGETQYF. The CDR3 nucleotides are TGCAGCGGCGCGGGGGCCGCGACCGGGGGGGAGACCCAGTACTTC.

This chain uses TRBV7-2 with TRBJ2-7; 7 nucleotides agree with TRBD1. CDR3 length equals 13 residues. J lost 4 bases, V lost 4 bases, and 4 bases had no gene match. Germline-derived CDR1 and CDR2 are SGHTA and FQGNSA. The CDR3 protein is CASSWGQRYEQYV. The CDR3 DNA sequence: TGTGCCAGCAGCTGGGGACAGAGATACGAGCAGTACGTC.

The V gene is TRBV7-5, the J gene TRBJ1-4. TRBV7-5 is recorded as a pseudogene. There are 13 residues in the CDR3. The CDR3 loop is CARSRGANEKLFF. CDR3 DNA sequence: TGTGCCAGAAGCCGGGGGGCTAATGAAAAACTGTTTTTT.

J is TRBJ2-1 and V is TRBV5-1; 13 positions agree with TRBD2. V dropped 4 bases and J dropped 4; count of bases not matched to a gene: 2. The CDR3 extends over 15 amino acids. CDR1 is SGHRS, CDR2 YFSETQ, per germline. CDR3 region: CASSGLAGAYNEQFF. The CDR3 nucleotides are TGCGCCAGCAGCGGACTAGCGGGGGCGTACAATGAGCAGTTCTTC.

V usage is TRBV12-5 and J usage is TRBJ2-5; 12 nucleotides align to TRBD2. The V gene's germline CDR1 is LGHNT and CDR2 FRNRAP. V was clipped by 0 bases and J by 5 bases; unmatched bases: 10. This CDR3 has 18 amino acids. As DNA, the CDR3 is TGTGCTAGTGGTTTGGTATTCCTAGCGGGGGGGCCGGGGGAGACCCAGTACTTC. This translates into CASGLVFLAGGPGETQYF.

This clone occurred a few times. The chain is built from TRBV7-9 and TRBJ2-7, with 8 positions matching TRBD1. The V gene's germline CDR1 is SEHNR and CDR2 FQNEAQ (reference sequence). V was clipped by 5 bases and J by 6 bases; unmatched bases: 9. The CDR3 loop spans 14 amino acids. The CDR3 sequence is CASSSRTGSGEQYV. The CDR3 DNA reads as TGTGCCAGCAGCAGCCGGACAGGGTCGGGCGAGCAGTACGTC.

The genes are TRBV6-1 and TRBJ1-6, with TRBD1 matching over 8 bases. The CDR3 has 16 amino acids. Trimming at V came to 4 bases and at J to 7 bases, leaving 9 bases not matched to a gene. The germline V gene has CDR1 MNHNS and CDR2 SASEGT. The CDR3, as DNA: TGTGCCAGCAGTGGATTCGGACAGGGACGGAATTCACCCCTCCACTTT. Protein product: CASSGFGQGRNSPLHF.

The chain uses TRBV19 and TRBJ2-3, with 8 nucleotides matching TRBD1. V trimming: 6 bases; J trimming: 4 bases; junction bases outside the gene matches: 9. Looked up from germline, CDR1 is LNHDA and CDR2 is SQIVND (reference sequence). This CDR3 is 15 amino acids long. This CDR3 is CASREQGGRSDTQYF. The CDR3 DNA reads as TGTGCCAGTAGAGAACAGGGGGGAAGGTCAGATACGCAGTATTTT.

This chain joins TRBV10-3 and TRBJ1-5; no firm D call. The CDR3 runs 15 residues. Deletions cut 2 bases from V and 4 bases from J, with 12 bases between. Germline lookup yields CDR1 ENHRY and CDR2 SYGVKD. The DNA of the CDR3 is TGTGCCATCAGTGAGGTCTGGGCCCAAAATCAGCCCCAGCATTTT. Its translation: CAISEVWAQNQPQHF.

The genes are TRBV7-2 and TRBJ1-5; D gene ambiguous. This CDR3 has 15 amino acids. The ends were cut back, 0 bases at V and 6 bases at J, with 12 bases in the middle. The V gene's germline CDR1 is SGHTA and CDR2 FQGNSA. The CDR3 sequence is CASSLARGKSQPQHF. CDR3 DNA: TGTGCCAGCAGCTTAGCAAGAGGAAAGAGTCAGCCCCAGCATTTT.

The chain combines TRBV25-1 with TRBJ1-1; weak D call: TRBD1 (6 bases). V was pared by 6 bases and J by 0 bases, with 17 bases between. Germline V gene data show CDR1 as MGHDK and CDR2 as SYGVNS. The CDR3 totals 16 residues. Here the CDR3 reads CASRNQLDRLNTEAFF. In DNA form, the CDR3 reads TGTGCCAGCAGGAACCAACTCGACAGGCTGAACACTGAAGCTTTCTTT. The full variable domain, with the rest looked up from reference TRBV25-1 and TRBJ1-1, is EADIYQTPRYLVIGTGKKITLECSQTMGHDKMYWYQQDPGMELHLIHYSYGVNSTEKGDLSSESTVSRIRTEHFPLTLESARPSHTSQYLCASRNQLDRLNTEAFFGQGTRLTVV.

The rearrangement uses TRBV10-3 and TRBJ2-6; 7 bases map to TRBD1. Germline CDR1 ENHRY, CDR2 SYGVKD. With 6 bases clipped from V and 2 bases from J, the junction kept 1 base outside the gene matches. The CDR3 runs 14 residues. For the CDR3, the DNA is TGTGCCATCAGAGACAGGGCTGGGGCCAACGTCCTGACTTTC. Residues: CAIRDRAGANVLTF.